Following are 18 T cell receptor beta chains from one sample sequenced in a study of blood T cell repertoires in COVID-19. Method: immunoSEQ multiplex PCR; TCRdb's copy keeps in-frame clones and lacks some. The data hold under 200,000 clones, with about 86% observed a single time. The sequencing sample was made of peripheral blood. Every receptor here comes from a man aged 45-65 years with active or convalescent COVID-19.

The V call is TRBV7-3, the J call TRBJ2-7; 11 positions match TRBD2. CDR1 and CDR2 (germline): SGHTA, FQGTGA. This CDR3 has 15 residues. V trimming: 5 bases; J trimming: 3 bases; junction bases outside the gene matches: 6. In nucleotides, the CDR3 is TGTGCCAGCAGCCCTCTAGCGGGAGGTCGCTACGAGCAGTACTTC. This sequence encodes CASSPLAGGRYEQYF. The whole variable domain, remainder taken from reference TRBV7-3 and TRBJ2-7, is GAGVSQTPSNKVTEKGKYVELRCDPISGHTALYWYRQSLGQGPEFLIYFQGTGAADDSGLPNDRFFAVRPEGSVSTLKIQRTERGDSAVYLCASSPLAGGRYEQYFGPGTRLTVT.

This clone was found a few times. The V call is TRBV9, the J call TRBJ2-2; 7 positions agree with TRBD1. V shed 2 bases, J shed 7 bases, and the junction held 11 bases outside the gene matches. Looked up from germline, CDR1 is SGDLS and CDR2 is YYNGEE. The length of the CDR3 is 16 residues. The DNA for the CDR3 is TGTGCCAGCAGCGTCCTGACCGGGACAGTTGTCGGGGAGCTGTTTTTT. Its protein is CASSVLTGTVVGELFF.

This clone has a handful of counts. The chain has TRBV29-1 and TRBJ1-2; 8 bases fit TRBD1. The V gene's germline CDR1 is SQVTM and CDR2 ANQGSEA. V was pared by 7 bases and J by 5 bases, with 12 bases of the junction left unmatched. The CDR3 runs 14 residues. DNA for the CDR3: TGCAGCGCCGGCACACAGGGGGTGTTTTATGGCTACACCTTC. Its translation: CSAGTQGVFYGYTF.

The chain uses TRBV10-3 and TRBJ2-1, with 8 bases matching TRBD2. The V segment lost 4 bases and the J segment 8 bases; nucleotides outside the gene matches: 10. Germline V gene data show CDR1 as ENHRY and CDR2 as SYGVKD. This CDR3 is built from 15 residues. CDR3 nucleotides: TGTGCCATCAGTGGGTCGAGCGGGAGTAATTATGAGCAGTTCTTC. This codes for CAISGSSGSNYEQFF.

The chain has TRBV6-2 or TRBV6-3 and TRBJ1-6; 9 positions agree with TRBD1. The germline CDR1 and CDR2 sequences are MNHEY and SVGEGT. The V segment lost 3 bases and the J segment 9 bases; nucleotides outside the gene matches: 6. The CDR3 contains 15 residues. The CDR3: CASSYRTGDGSPLHF. The CDR3 region has the DNA TGTGCCAGCAGTTATCGGACAGGGGACGGTTCACCCCTCCACTTT.

The chain employs TRBV19 and TRBJ1-5; 7 bases map to TRBD1. The J segment lost 6 bases and the V segment lost 4 bases, leaving 15 bases of the junction unmatched. This CDR3 is 17 amino acids long. Germline V lookup: CDR1 LNHDA, CDR2 SQIVND (reference sequence). CDR3 coding DNA: TGTGCCAGTAGTACGACCCGACAGGGTTTTTTCAGTCAGCCCCAGCATTTT. Translation: CASSTTRQGFFSQPQHF.

This clone was found once. The rearrangement joins TRBV5-1 to TRBJ2-7, with 7 bases matching TRBD1. CDR1 SGHRS and CDR2 YFSETQ come from the germline V gene. After removal of 4 bases from V and 3 bases from J, the junction contained 10 bases not matched to a gene. This CDR3 region has 15 residues. DNA for the CDR3: TGCGCCAGCAGCGCCGATCACAGGGGTCTCTACGAGCAGTACTTC. Translated, it gives CASSADHRGLYEQYF.

This clone was seen a handful of times. The CDR3 bases are TGTGCCAGCTCACCCCCGGGACAGGGCATATACGAGCAGTACTTC. Its translation is CASSPPGQGIYEQYF. The genes are TRBV18 and TRBJ2-7; the match to TRBD1 covers 9 bases. V lost 3 bases and J lost 4; bases outside the gene matches: 7. Germline CDR1 reads KGHSH; CDR2 reads LQKENI. The CDR3 sequence is 15 residues long.

The V and J genes are TRBV6-5 and TRBJ2-7; TRBD1 matches 7 bases. The V gene end was trimmed by 5 bases and the J gene end by 5 bases; junction bases not matched to a gene: 6. The CDR3 contains 13 residues. CDR1 is MNHEY, CDR2 SVGAGI, per germline. CDR3: CASSRGGPHEQYF. CDR3 bases: TGTGCCAGCAGTAGAGGGGGCCCCCACGAGCAGTACTTC.

The V gene is TRBV7-6, the J gene TRBJ2-1; D not certain. The germline V gene encodes CDR1 SGHVS and CDR2 FNYEAQ. CDR3 length: 13 amino acids. The V gene lost 5 bases and the J gene lost 5 bases, with 10 bases spanning the gap. The CDR3 loop is CASSPGSHNEQFF. The CDR3 nucleotides are TGTGCCAGCAGCCCCGGGTCCCACAATGAGCAGTTCTTC.

This clone appeared once. The chain couples TRBV7-9 to TRBJ1-6; D call uncertain. Germline V gene sequence: CDR1 SEHNR, CDR2 FQNEAQ (reference sequence). V was shortened by 2 bases and J by 10 bases, with 9 bases between the two germline ends. This CDR3 comprises 13 residues. The CDR3 bases are TGTGCCAGCAGCTTAAAACTGAACTCACCCCTCCACTTT. Encoded protein: CASSLKLNSPLHF.

The chain employs TRBV24-1 and TRBJ2-3; TRBD2 agrees at 10 bases. Germline V CDR1 and CDR2: KGHDR, SFDVKD. V gave up 5 bases and J gave up 4 bases; unmatched junction bases: 5. The CDR3 covers 15 residues. For the CDR3, the DNA is TGTGCCACCAGTGTTCCCGGACTAGCGGCAGATACGCAGTATTTT. It specifies CATSVPGLAADTQYF.

The chain uses TRBV30 and TRBJ2-1; 9 bases line up with TRBD2. The junction had 9 bases not matched to a gene; V was cut back by 1 base and J by 2 bases. The CDR3 is made up of 17 amino acids. The germline V gene has CDR1 GTSNPN and CDR2 SVGIG (reference sequence). The CDR3 reads CAWSGLTGTSPYNEQFF. The CDR3 region has the DNA TGTGCCTGGAGTGGACTCACCGGGACTAGCCCCTACAATGAGCAGTTCTTC. Filled out from reference TRBV30 and TRBJ2-1, the complete variable domain reads SQTIHQWPATLVQPVGSPLSLECTVEGTSNPNLYWYRQAAGRGLQLLFYSVGIGQISSEVPQNLSASRPQDRQFILSSKKLLLSDSGFYLCAWSGLTGTSPYNEQFFGPGTRLTVL.

The CDR3 region has the DNA TGTGCCAGCAGTCCAACCCGGGGGGGGGCGCTTGGCGAGCAGTACTTC. As protein: CASSPTRGGALGEQYF. This chain links TRBV7-8 with TRBJ2-7, with TRBD2 matching over 8 bases. Germline lookup yields CDR1 SGHVS and CDR2 FQNEAQ. The CDR3 is made up of 16 amino acids. V lost 6 bases to trimming and J lost 6 bases; unmatched junction nucleotides: 16.

The gene calls are TRBV30 and TRBJ1-3; 8 nucleotides line up with TRBD1. The V segment lost 5 bases and the J segment 2 bases; nucleotides outside the gene matches: 8. Germline V gene lookup returns CDR1 GTSNPN and CDR2 SVGIG (reference sequence). The length of the CDR3 is 15 residues. Here the CDR3 DNA reads TGTGCCTGGGCTTCAACAGGGGGTACTGGAAACACCATATATTTT. It codes for CAWASTGGTGNTIYF.

The chain couples TRBV18 to TRBJ1-1, with unresolved D. Trimming removed 1 base at V and 1 base at J, with 16 bases between. Looked up from germline, CDR1 is KGHSH and CDR2 is LQKENI. The CDR3 runs to 17 residues. The CDR3 here is CASSPRDVGFGNTEAFF. The CDR3 nucleotides read TGTGCCAGCTCACCACGAGACGTCGGGTTTGGGAACACTGAAGCTTTCTTT.

The rearrangement uses TRBV6-5 and TRBJ1-1; D perhaps matches TRBD1 (5 bases). Trimming pared 2 bases from V and 3 bases from J, leaving 13 bases between. This CDR3 has 15 amino acids. Germline lookup yields CDR1 MNHEY and CDR2 SVGAGI. The CDR3 loop is CASSYPLGGDTEAFF. CDR3 nucleotides: TGTGCCAGCAGTTACCCTTTAGGAGGGGACACTGAAGCTTTCTTT.

This chain joins TRBV15 and TRBJ2-3, with 8 bases fitting TRBD1. With V trimmed by 4 bases and J by 2 bases, 5 bases remained unmatched. CDR3 length: 15 amino acids. Germline V gene sequence: CDR1 LNHNV, CDR2 YYDKDF (reference sequence). CDR3 region: CATSINRGITDTQYF. The CDR3 DNA sequence: TGTGCCACCAGCATTAACAGGGGGATCACAGATACGCAGTATTTT.